Sequencing of this T cell receptor beta chain was carried out in a study of blood T cell repertoires in COVID-19. Study as a whole: The United States, Italy and Spain were the sources of the acute and convalescent COVID-19 samples. PBMCs, B-cell-depleted T cells, or T cells were the source of the cDNA or gDNA that made up the material.

Source study methods: Reference gene primer amplification in the assay estimated nucleated cell counts. Using immunoSEQ multiplex PCR, the repertoire was profiled, and TCRdb retains in-frame clones only, with some absent. V and J calls and clone size come straight from that table; D and trimming were deduced from the DNA. The sample contains more than 95,000 clones, approximately 90% of which appear only once. After removal of 11 bases from V and 1 base from J, the junction contained 9 bases not matched to a gene. Germline assignment: CDR1 ENHRY and CDR2 SYGVKD. The CDR3 is 14 amino acids. The sequence derives from a human donor in a cohort sampled during active COVID-19. The specimen sequenced was peripheral blood. The gene calls are TRBV10-3 and TRBJ2-3; TRBD1 matches 7 bases. The CDR3 DNA reads TGTGCCGTCACAGGGGAAGGGGGCACAGATACGCAGTATTTT. As protein: CAVTGEGGTDTQYF.